The sequence of this T cell receptor beta chain was determined in a study of OX40 agonist ivuxolimab in advanced cancers. At the level of the study: At doses from 0.01 to 10 mg/kg, patients were given intravenous ivuxolimab every 2 weeks. Cohort: about 82% men, mean age 60, aged roughly 20 to 79. Two cutaneous melanoma patients and one hepatocellular carcinoma patient, three in all, had partial responses.

The CDR3 spans 16 residues. The germline V gene encodes CDR1 SGHVS and CDR2 FQNEAQ. V dropped 3 bases and J dropped 2 bases, with 14 bases sitting between them. Assay: immunoSEQ multiplex PCR; the TCRdb copy retains only in-frame clones and omits some. This sample yields about 66,000 clones, of which approximately 90% are seen a single time; 2% belongs to the top ten. This clonotype was obtained from an adult with an advanced solid tumor such as melanoma, head and neck, liver or kidney cancer. This chain connects TRBV7-8 to TRBJ2-1; weak D call: TRBD1 (5 bases). The sequencing here drew on CD4+ or CD8+ T cells sorted from blood, taken in a trial of the OX40 agonist ivuxolimab. The CDR3 is CASSFFQGITYNEQFF. CDR3 in DNA: TGTGCCAGCAGCTTTTTCCAGGGTATCACCTACAATGAGCAGTTCTTC. Full variable domain (outside the CDR3, taken from reference TRBV7-8 and TRBJ2-1): GAGVSQSPRYKVAKRGQDVALRCDPISGHVSLFWYQQALGQGPEFLTYFQNEAQLDKSGLPSDRFFAERPEGSVSTLKIQRTQQEDSAVYLCASSFFQGITYNEQFFGPGTRLTVL.